The T cell receptor beta chain described here comes from a study of vaccination effects on CD4 cells after COVID-19. Turning to the study itself: As their vaccination, participants received two doses of either BNT162b2 or mRNA-1273.

The table came from immunoSEQ multiplex PCR; TCRdb's copy has only in-frame clones and leaves some out. Found here are tens of thousands of clones, approximately 71% of them singletons; the top ten hold 9.5% to 15%. Notes on the study in general: Healthy vaccine recipients' vaccine-induced clones were almost all SARS-CoV-2 mono-reactive. The study enrolled few convalescent patients and sampled no early post-infection timepoints.

Germline V gene lookup returns CDR1 MNHNS and CDR2 SASEGT. Trimming cost V 3 bases and J 0 bases, with 15 bases left between them. The CDR3 runs to 16 residues. Using viral peptide pools, the ViraFEST assay grew out antigen-specific CD4+ T cells prior to sequencing. Following an approximately eleven-day culture, CD4+ T cells were purified. Nucleocapsid antibodies stayed negative before and after vaccination, showing no earlier SARS-CoV-2 infection. The authors replaced half the medium with IL-2 medium on days 3 and 7. Concerning this clone: Its antigen remains unidentified.

The chain is built from TRBV6-1 and TRBJ2-7; D is unclear. This clonotype originated in a human donor who received a COVID-19 vaccine. The material was CD4+ T cells from PBMCs cultured with HCoV-OC43 spike peptides, obtained before COVID-19 vaccination. The subset here: HCoV-OC43 spike overlapping peptide pool stimulation. Written as DNA, the CDR3 is TGTGCCAGCAGTGACCCGGGTGGGCTTAGCTCCTACGAGCAGTACTTC. As protein: CASSDPGGLSSYEQYF.